This T cell receptor beta chain came from a study of OX40 agonist ivuxolimab in advanced cancers. On the study more broadly: With a range of roughly 23 to 85, age averaged 60 years, and around 83% were male. The eligibility criteria allowed prior anti-PD-1, anti-PD-L1 or anti-CTLA-4 therapy, and around 40% had some. Study results and caveats: Dose levels from 0.1 to 3.0 mg/kg saw CD4+ and CD8+ blood T cells expand clonally by week 6.

If patients had autoimmune disease history or systemic immunosuppression, they were excluded. The CDR3 is made up of 16 amino acids. The germline V gene has CDR1 SGHDT and CDR2 YYEEEE. V gave up 0 bases and J gave up 0 bases, with 10 bases separating them. As regards this clone: Its antigen remains unknown.

The method was immunoSEQ multiplex PCR; TCRdb's version includes in-frame clones alone and lacks a portion of them. The sample has approximately 90,000 clones; 75% to 95% are singletons. The specimen comprised CD4+ or CD8+ T cells sorted from blood, sampled in a trial of the OX40 agonist ivuxolimab. The sequence was collected from an adult with an advanced solid tumor such as melanoma, head and neck, liver or kidney cancer. V and J are TRBV5-6 and TRBJ2-4; D is unresolved. The CDR3 DNA is TGTGCCAGCAGCTTGGGGCAGATTATAGCCAAAAACATTCAGTACTTC. It codes for CASSLGQIIAKNIQYF.